The clone carrying this TCR beta chain came up many times. Its antigen remains unidentified. A much larger clone sits a single nucleotide away, making a read error possible. TCRdb ran MiXCR on the multiplex PCR reads and lists one entry per CDR3 protein. This sample carries 150,000 to 200,000 distinct CDR3 sequences, approximately 33% of them seen once, and the ten largest clones take around 4%. The lymph nodes were axillary draining lymph nodes from breast cancer patients. Trimming cost V 3 bases and J 9 bases, with 18 bases left between them. There are 15 residues in the CDR3. Germline CDR1 is DFQATT and CDR2 is SNEGSKA (reference sequence). This entry comes from a study of breast tumors, draining lymph nodes, adjacent tissues. General study results and limits: Compared with basal-like, luminal-like tumors shared significantly more repertoire with nontumor tissue. Tumor T cell lymph node origin was a supported hypothesis, not proven. Tumor repertoires ranked between lymph nodes and nontumor tissue in diversity, with V and J gene preferences.

The sequencing sample was made of axillary lymph node tissue. This rearrangement joins TRBV20-1 to TRBJ1-6, with D possibly being TRBD1 (6 bases). This TCR derives from a female donor with breast cancer. Some clones in this sample may be carry-over from other donors' samples. CDR3 in DNA: TGCAGTGCTAGTACTGGGACAACCAACGCTTCACCCCTCCACTTT. Protein: CSASTGTTNASPLHF.